This TCR beta chain was recorded in a study of blood T cell repertoires in COVID-19. Study-level background: The study drew acute and convalescent COVID-19 samples from the United States, Italy and Spain. PBMCs, B-cell-depleted T cells, or T cells were the source of the cDNA or gDNA that made up the material.

Looked up from germline, CDR1 is KGHSH and CDR2 is LQKENI. With V trimmed by 6 bases and J by 6 bases, 8 bases remained unmatched. This CDR3 is built from 14 residues. As originally analysed: The authors estimated nucleated cell counts from reference gene primer amplification. Sequenced by immunoSEQ multiplex PCR; TCRdb stores in-frame clones only, minus some. V, J and clone size were drawn from that table, and D and trimming were deduced from the DNA. The sample yields some 91,000 clones, over 60% seen once. The sequence derives from a man in his 70s with acute or convalescent COVID-19. Sequencing was done on a sample of peripheral blood. This rearrangement joins TRBV18 to TRBJ2-1; 7 bases fit TRBD1. The CDR3 loop is CASSPGQSINEQFF. Written as DNA, the CDR3 is TGTGCCAGCTCCCCGGGACAGTCAATCAATGAGCAGTTCTTC.